The T cell receptor beta chain described here comes from a study of T cell repertoires in cytomegalovirus infection. Across the study: Signatures in public TCR beta sequences pointed to both CMV infection and matching HLA type. Points from the study as a whole: Clonotype analysis showed dominance of the ex vivo response by HLA-C-restricted CMV-specific TCR beta clonotypes.

With regard to this clonotype: The antigen is not known.

MiXCR was run by TCRdb on the reads, yielding one entry per CDR3 protein. The sample records about 920,000 distinct CDR3 sequences, roughly 30% being singletons. Germline V gene lookup returns CDR1 DFQATT and CDR2 SNEGSKA (reference sequence). With 0 bases clipped from V and 2 bases from J, the junction kept 3 bases outside the gene matches. This CDR3 region has 14 residues. This material consisted of cultured CD8+ T cells from PBMCs, taken from culture after CMV antigen stimulation. The source is a human donor in good health (CMV status not recorded). Some clones in this sample may be carry-over from other donors' samples. The J gene is TRBJ2-7, the V gene TRBV20-1; TRBD1 aligns across 8 bases. The CDR3, as DNA: TGCAGTGCTAGAGATGGGGACAGGCCCTACGAGCAGTACTTC. Protein product: CSARDGDRPYEQYF.